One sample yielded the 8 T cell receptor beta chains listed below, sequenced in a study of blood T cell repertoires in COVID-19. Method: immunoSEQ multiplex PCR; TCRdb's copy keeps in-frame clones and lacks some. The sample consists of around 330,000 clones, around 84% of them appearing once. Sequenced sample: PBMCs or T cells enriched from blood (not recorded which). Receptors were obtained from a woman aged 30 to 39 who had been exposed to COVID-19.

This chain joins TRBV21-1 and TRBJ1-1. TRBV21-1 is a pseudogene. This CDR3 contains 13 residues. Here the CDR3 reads CASSIRWNTEAFF. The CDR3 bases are TGTGCCAGCAGCATTAGATGGAACACTGAAGCTTTCTTT.

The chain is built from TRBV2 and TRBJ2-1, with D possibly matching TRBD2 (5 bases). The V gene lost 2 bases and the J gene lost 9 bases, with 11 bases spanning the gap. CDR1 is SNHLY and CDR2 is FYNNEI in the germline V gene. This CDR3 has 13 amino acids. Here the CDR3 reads CASSERSEGEQFF. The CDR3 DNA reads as TGTGCCAGCAGTGAACGATCAGAGGGTGAGCAGTTCTTC.

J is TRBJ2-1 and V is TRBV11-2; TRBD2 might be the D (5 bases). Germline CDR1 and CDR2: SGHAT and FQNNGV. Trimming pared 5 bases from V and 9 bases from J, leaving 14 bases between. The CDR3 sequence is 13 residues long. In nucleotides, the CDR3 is TGTGCCAGCAGCCTCGAACTAGGTCTTGAGCAGTTCTTC. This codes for CASSLELGLEQFF. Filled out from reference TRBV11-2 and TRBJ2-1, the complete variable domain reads EAGVAQSPRYKIIEKRQSVAFWCNPISGHATLYWYQQILGQGPKLLIQFQNNGVVDDSQLPKDRFSAERLKGVDSTLKIQPAKLEDSAVYLCASSLELGLEQFFGPGTRLTVL.

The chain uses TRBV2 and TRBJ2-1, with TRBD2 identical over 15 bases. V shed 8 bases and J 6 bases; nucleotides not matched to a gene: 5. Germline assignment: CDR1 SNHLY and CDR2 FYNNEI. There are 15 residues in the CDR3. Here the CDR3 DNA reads TGTGCCAGCTCCCGGACTAGCGGGGGGGGCAATGAGCAGTTCTTC. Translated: CASSRTSGGGNEQFF. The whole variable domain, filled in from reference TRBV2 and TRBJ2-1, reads EPEVTQTPSHQVTQMGQEVILRCVPISNHLYFYWYRQILGQKVEFLVSFYNNEISEKSEIFDDQFSVERPDGSNFTLKIRSTKLEDSAMYFCASSRTSGGGNEQFFGPGTRLTVL.

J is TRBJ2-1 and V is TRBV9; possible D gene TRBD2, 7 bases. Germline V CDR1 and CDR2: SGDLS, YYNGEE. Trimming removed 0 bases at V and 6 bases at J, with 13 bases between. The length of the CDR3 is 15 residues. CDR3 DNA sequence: TGTGCCAGCAGCGTAGAAAGGGGGGGCCGCAATGAGCAGTTCTTC. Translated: CASSVERGGRNEQFF.

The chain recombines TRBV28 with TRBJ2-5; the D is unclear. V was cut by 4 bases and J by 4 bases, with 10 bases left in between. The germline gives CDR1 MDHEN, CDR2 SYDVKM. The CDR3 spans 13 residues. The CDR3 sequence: CASSSLVVETQYF. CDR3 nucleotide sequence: TGTGCCAGCAGTTCATTAGTAGTAGAGACCCAGTACTTC.

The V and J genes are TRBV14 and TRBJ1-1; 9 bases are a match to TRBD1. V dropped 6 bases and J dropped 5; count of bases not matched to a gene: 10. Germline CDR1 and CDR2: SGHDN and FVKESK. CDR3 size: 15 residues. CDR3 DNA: TGTGCCAGCAGTCTGAACAGGGGGCGGAGGACTGAAGCTTTCTTT. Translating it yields CASSLNRGRRTEAFF.

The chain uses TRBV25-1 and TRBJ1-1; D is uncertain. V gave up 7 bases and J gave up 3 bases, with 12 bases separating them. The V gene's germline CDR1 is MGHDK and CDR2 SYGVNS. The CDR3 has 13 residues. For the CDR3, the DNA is TGTGCCAGCACCCCAGCGTGGGACACTGAAGCTTTCTTT. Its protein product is CASTPAWDTEAFF. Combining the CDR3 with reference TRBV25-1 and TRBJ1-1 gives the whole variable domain EADIYQTPRYLVIGTGKKITLECSQTMGHDKMYWYQQDPGMELHLIHYSYGVNSTEKGDLSSESTVSRIRTEHFPLTLESARPSHTSQYLCASTPAWDTEAFFGQGTRLTVV.